These T cell receptor beta chains were read from a single sample in a study of CD8 T cells in ankylosing spondylitis. TCRdb analysed the 5' RACE reads with MiXCR anew, one entry per CDR3 protein. Of fewer than 250,000 distinct CDR3 sequences listed, 10% to 13% were seen once; the top ten hold 2.6%. Sequenced input: blood, either unsorted or a sorted T cell fraction (not recorded which). Source of these receptors: a male donor with ankylosing spondylitis or in good health (not recorded which). CDR3s include the opening cysteine and the closing phenylalanine or tryptophan. A D gene is named only where the DNA matches it firmly. A clone size is listed for some rows: how often the clone was seen (once, few, many), or a class if it is expanded.

v_gene	j_gene	d_gene	abundance	CDR3aa	CDR3nt
TRBV2	TRBJ2-1	TRBD2	few	CASSLGVGGGQFF	TGTGCCAGCAGTTTGGGGGTTGGCGGGGGGCAGTTCTTC
TRBV27	TRBJ2-4	NA	NA	CTSSLSQGIAKNIQYF	TGCACCAGCAGTTTATCCCAGGGGATAGCCAAAAACATTCAGTACTTC
TRBV27	TRBJ1-6	NA	NA	CASTREGFNSPLHF	TGTGCCAGCACTCGTGAAGGATTTAATTCACCCCTCCACTTT
TRBV2	TRBJ2-3	TRBD1	NA	CASSVAGGAGNTQYF	TGTGCCAGCAGTGTCGCAGGGGGCGCCGGGAATACGCAGTATTTT
TRBV12-3/TRBV12-4	TRBJ1-1	NA	many	CASSPRGTAGYTEAFF	TGTGCCAGCAGTCCTAGGGGGACGGCGGGGTACACTGAAGCTTTCTTT
TRBV2	TRBJ2-1	TRBD2	few	CASKTSGPYNEQFF	TGTGCCAGCAAGACTAGCGGACCCTACAATGAGCAGTTCTTC
TRBV20-1	TRBJ2-3	NA	many	CSPGSWAPDTQYF	TGCAGTCCCGGGTCCTGGGCCCCAGATACGCAGTATTTT
TRBV11-2	TRBJ2-1	TRBD2	many	CASSRHRRRETNEQFF	TGTGCCAGCAGCCGCCACCGGAGGCGGGAGACGAATGAGCAGTTCTTC
TRBV5-1	TRBJ2-6	NA	many	CASSNPGRISGANVLTF	TGCGCCAGCAGCAACCCGGGACGAATCTCTGGGGCCAACGTCCTGACTTTC
TRBV2	TRBJ2-3	NA	few	CASSARGAVNTQYF	TGTGCCAGCAGTGCGAGGGGCGCAGTAAATACGCAGTATTTT
TRBV3-1	TRBJ2-7	TRBD2	many	CASSLGLAGGYEQYF	TGTGCCAGCAGCCTAGGACTAGCGGGAGGCTACGAGCAGTACTTC
TRBV27	TRBJ1-5	NA	many	CASRETGSRNQPQHF	TGTGCCAGCAGGGAAACAGGGAGTCGCAATCAGCCCCAGCATTTT
TRBV12-3/TRBV12-4	TRBJ2-5	NA	NA	CASRLYSGTEETQYF	TGTGCCAGCCGTCTCTATTCCGGGACTGAAGAGACCCAGTACTTC
TRBV20-1	TRBJ2-7	NA	many	CSAEEPWGSYEQYF	TGCAGTGCTGAGGAGCCTTGGGGCTCCTACGAGCAGTACTTC
TRBV27	TRBJ1-6	TRBD1	many	CASSFGQGANSPLHF	TGTGCCAGCAGTTTCGGGCAGGGGGCGAATTCACCCCTCCACTTT
TRBV3-1	TRBJ2-5	TRBD1	many	CASSRGTGVWETQYF	TGTGCCAGCAGTCGAGGGACAGGGGTTTGGGAGACCCAGTACTTC
TRBV24-1	TRBJ2-7	TRBD1	many	CATSDRGTGEHEQYF	TGTGCCACCAGTGATCGGGGGACAGGGGAGCACGAGCAGTACTTC
TRBV2	TRBJ2-2	NA	many	CASSPTYTGELFF	TGTGCCAGCAGCCCGACCTACACCGGGGAGCTGTTTTTT
TRBV20-1	TRBJ2-7	TRBD2	many	CSAGPGLAASYEQYF	TGCAGTGCTGGGCCGGGACTAGCGGCCTCCTACGAGCAGTACTTC
TRBV12-3/TRBV12-4	TRBJ2-1	NA	many	CASSLSRSRDEQFF	TGTGCCAGCAGTTTATCGAGGTCGCGGGATGAGCAGTTCTTC
TRBV20-1	TRBJ2-7	TRBD2	many	CSARDRGEGRHEQYF	TGCAGTGCTAGAGATCGAGGGGAGGGAAGGCACGAGCAGTACTTC
TRBV6-5	TRBJ2-5	NA	few	CASSYSWRQETQYF	TGTGCCAGCAGTTACTCGTGGCGTCAAGAGACCCAGTACTTC
TRBV10-2	TRBJ2-7	TRBD2	NA	CASSDGSGGSYEQYF	TGCGCCAGCAGTGATGGAAGCGGGGGGTCGTACGAGCAGTACTTC
TRBV3-1	TRBJ1-1	TRBD1	few	CASSQEATGATEAFF	TGTGCCAGCAGCCAAGAGGCTACAGGGGCCACTGAAGCTTTCTTT
TRBV7-9	TRBJ1-3	NA	NA	CASPRDQHTIYF	TGTGCCAGTCCCCGGGACCAACACACCATATATTTT
TRBV27	TRBJ1-1	NA	many	CAPDPGLNTEAFF	TGTGCCCCTGACCCGGGCTTGAACACTGAAGCTTTCTTT
TRBV11-2	TRBJ2-1	TRBD2	NA	CASSLVRGGLTYNEQFF	TGTGCCAGCAGCTTAGTGCGGGGGGGCTTAACCTACAATGAGCAGTTCTTC
TRBV5-1	TRBJ1-2	TRBD1	many	CASSAALDRVLIGDYGYTF	TGCGCCAGCAGCGCGGCCCTGGACAGGGTGTTGATAGGTGACTATGGCTACACCTTC
TRBV29-1	TRBJ1-1	NA	many	CSHRGFLDTEAFF	TGCAGCCACCGGGGCTTTCTTGACACTGAAGCTTTCTTT
TRBV10-2	TRBJ1-3	NA	few	CASSESGGGNTIYF	TGCGCCAGCAGTGAGTCAGGGGGAGGAAACACCATATATTTT
TRBV10-3	TRBJ2-5	TRBD2	NA	CAIRSGTQETQYF	TGTGCCATCAGGAGCGGGACCCAAGAGACCCAGTACTTC
TRBV5-1	TRBJ2-1	TRBD2	many	CASSLTSGPYNEQFF	TGCGCCAGCAGCCTTACTAGCGGCCCCTACAATGAGCAGTTCTTC
TRBV7-7	TRBJ1-2	NA	many	CAGVPPPYGYTF	TGTGCCGGCGTCCCGCCACCCTATGGCTACACCTTC
TRBV30	TRBJ1-5	NA	few	CAWSDHSNQPQHF	TGTGCCTGGAGTGATCATAGCAATCAGCCCCAGCATTTT
TRBV12-3/TRBV12-4	TRBJ2-2	TRBD1	many	CASRQDRVGTGELFF	TGTGCCAGCAGGCAGGACAGGGTTGGAACCGGGGAGCTGTTTTTT
TRBV21-1	TRBJ1-5	NA	many	CASSRTGGLDRSNQPQHF	TGTGCCAGCAGTAGGACAGGGGGCCTCGATCGGAGCAATCAGCCCCAGCATTTT
TRBV29-1	TRBJ1-2	TRBD1	many	CSANLGTDNYGYTF	TGCAGCGCCAACCTGGGGACAGATAACTATGGCTACACCTTC
TRBV30	TRBJ1-2	NA	NA	CAWSPGTDYGYTF	TGTGCCTGGTCCCCCGGGACGGATTATGGCTACACCTTC
TRBV11-3	TRBJ2-7	TRBD2	many	CASSSSGSYEQYF	TGTGCCAGCAGCTCTAGCGGCTCCTACGAGCAGTACTTC
TRBV7-2	TRBJ2-7	NA	few	CASSLVGSAYEQYF	TGTGCCAGCAGCTTAGTAGGTTCTGCCTACGAGCAGTACTTC